Included here is one TCR beta chain sequence, with context. Within the sample, other DNA sequences also encode this same CDR3. V trimming: 5 bases; J trimming: 1 base; junction bases outside the gene matches: 5. Germline V gene lookup returns CDR1 LGHDT and CDR2 YNNKEL (reference sequence). CDR3 length equals 14 residues. The data belong to a study of blood T cell repertoires in COVID-19. About the study: The study drew acute and convalescent COVID-19 samples from the United States, Italy and Spain. PBMCs, B-cell-depleted T cells, or T cells provided the cDNA or gDNA that made up the material.

Per the original methods: Amplification with reference gene primers provided the estimates of nucleated cell counts. The repertoire was sequenced with immunoSEQ multiplex PCR; TCRdb's copy has only in-frame clones and lacks some. That table gives V, J and clone size, and the DNA gave D and trimming. The sample contains about 62,000 clones, around 83% of which appear only once. The chain has TRBV3-1 (or the pseudogene TRBV3-2) and TRBJ2-7; 7 bases match TRBD2. This TCR was sampled from a human donor in a cohort sampled during active COVID-19. The material sequenced was peripheral blood. CDR3 residues: CASSYSAGSYEQYF. The CDR3, as DNA: TGTGCCAGCAGCTACTCAGCGGGGTCCTACGAGCAGTACTTC.